A single sample is the source of the 7 T cell receptor beta chains below, sequenced in a study of T cell repertoires in cytomegalovirus infection. Antigens for these TCRs are unknown. MiXCR was run by TCRdb on the reads, yielding one entry per CDR3 protein. The table lists some 200,000 distinct CDR3 sequences, approximately 40% of them singletons, with roughly three fifths in the top ten. The sequenced sample was CD8+ T cells from cultured PBMCs, obtained from culture after CMV antigen stimulation. Receptors were obtained from a human donor in good health (CMV status not recorded). Some clones in this sample may be carry-over from other donors' samples.

The chain joins TRBV5-6 to TRBJ1-1; TRBD1 is a possible D gene (6 bases). Germline CDR1 is SGHDT and CDR2 is YYEEEE. Trimming took off 5 bases at V and 5 bases at J, with 19 bases between the two ends. The CDR3 is 15 residues long. The CDR3 sequence is CASSHKRGGRTEAFF. DNA for the CDR3: TGTGCCAGCAGTCACAAGAGGGGGGGGCGAACTGAAGCTTTCTTT.

The genes are TRBV7-4 and TRBJ2-1, with 7 bases that match TRBD2. Trimming cost V 6 bases and J 4 bases; bases outside gene matches: 15. Germline lookup yields CDR1 SGHVT and CDR2 SQSDAQ. There are 17 residues in the CDR3. CDR3 loop: CASSFTMGLADYNEQFF. CDR3 nucleotide sequence: TGTGCCAGCAGTTTTACAATGGGGCTAGCGGATTACAATGAGCAGTTCTTC.

V and J are TRBV10-3 and TRBJ1-2, with a weak D call TRBD1 (5 bases). The CDR3 spans 15 residues. The germline V gene encodes CDR1 ENHRY and CDR2 SYGVKD. V lost 2 bases, J lost 7 bases, and 17 bases lay in between. This chain's CDR3 is CAISEGRDPRVGYTF. The CDR3 DNA reads TGTGCCATCAGTGAGGGCCGGGACCCTCGAGTTGGCTACACCTTC.

The V call is TRBV12-3 or TRBV12-4, the J call TRBJ2-3; no clear D gene. V was trimmed by 1 base and J by 1 base, leaving 12 bases between them. The CDR3 runs 16 residues. The CDR3, as DNA: TGTGCCAGCAGTTTAGTAGTTGGGGTGCGCACAGATACGCAGTATTTT. Translation gives CASSLVVGVRTDTQYF.

The V gene is TRBV6-1, the J gene TRBJ1-1; D unclear. Germline V gene data show CDR1 as MNHNS and CDR2 as SASEGT. The V gene lost 7 bases and the J gene lost 0 bases, with 12 bases spanning the gap. There are 14 residues in the CDR3. The CDR3 coding sequence is TGTGCCAGCAATGTAGTAGGACTGAACACTGAAGCTTTCTTT. This codes for CASNVVGLNTEAFF.

The chain uses TRBV7-6 and TRBJ2-1; the match to TRBD1 covers 7 bases. CDR3 length: 18 amino acids. V was pared by 3 bases and J by 5 bases, with 16 bases of the junction left unmatched. Germline V gene sequence: CDR1 SGHVS, CDR2 FNYEAQ. The CDR3: CASSFGVGGWGLNNEQFF. CDR3 DNA: TGTGCCAGCAGCTTCGGAGTAGGGGGCTGGGGGCTGAACAATGAGCAGTTCTTC.

V and J are TRBV20-1 and TRBJ2-7, with D maybe TRBD2 (5 bases). CDR1 and CDR2 (germline): DFQATT, SNEGSKA (reference sequence). V shed 0 bases and J shed 2 bases, with 14 bases lying between them. The CDR3 has 15 amino acids. In DNA form, the CDR3 reads TGCAGTGCTAGAGATTGGGAAAGCGGCACCTACGAGCAGTACTTC. Its protein is CSARDWESGTYEQYF.